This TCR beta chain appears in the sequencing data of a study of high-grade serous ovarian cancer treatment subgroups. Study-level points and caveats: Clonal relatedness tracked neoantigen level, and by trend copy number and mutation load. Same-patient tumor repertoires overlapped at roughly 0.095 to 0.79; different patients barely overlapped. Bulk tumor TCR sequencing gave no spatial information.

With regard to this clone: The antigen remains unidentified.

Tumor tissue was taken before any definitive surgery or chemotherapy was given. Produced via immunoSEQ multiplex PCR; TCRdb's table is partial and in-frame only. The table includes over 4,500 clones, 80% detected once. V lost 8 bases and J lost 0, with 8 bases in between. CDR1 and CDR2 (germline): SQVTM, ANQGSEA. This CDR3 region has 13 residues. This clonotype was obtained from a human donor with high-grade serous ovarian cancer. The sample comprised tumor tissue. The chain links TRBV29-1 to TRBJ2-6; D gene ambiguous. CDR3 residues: CSYLRSGANVLTF. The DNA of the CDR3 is TGCAGCTATTTGCGCTCTGGGGCCAACGTCCTGACTTTC.